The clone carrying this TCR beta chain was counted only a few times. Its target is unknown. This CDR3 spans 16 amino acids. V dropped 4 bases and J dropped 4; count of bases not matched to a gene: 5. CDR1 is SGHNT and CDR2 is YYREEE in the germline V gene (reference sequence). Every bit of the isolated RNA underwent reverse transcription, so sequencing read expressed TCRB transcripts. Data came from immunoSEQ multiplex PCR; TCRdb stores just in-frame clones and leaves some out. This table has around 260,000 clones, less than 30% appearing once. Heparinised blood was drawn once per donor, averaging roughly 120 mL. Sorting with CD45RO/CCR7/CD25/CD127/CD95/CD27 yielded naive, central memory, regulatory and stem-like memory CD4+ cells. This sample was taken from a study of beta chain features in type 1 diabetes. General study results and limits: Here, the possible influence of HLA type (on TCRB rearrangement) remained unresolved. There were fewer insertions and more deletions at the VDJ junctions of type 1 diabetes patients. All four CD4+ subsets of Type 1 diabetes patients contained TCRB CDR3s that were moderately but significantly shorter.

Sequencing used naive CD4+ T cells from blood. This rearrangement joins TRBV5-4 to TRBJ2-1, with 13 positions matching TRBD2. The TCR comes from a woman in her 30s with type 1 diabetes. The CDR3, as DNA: TGTGCCAGCAGCGGGGGACTAGCGGGAAGGTACAATGAGCAGTTCTTC. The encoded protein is CASSGGLAGRYNEQFF.